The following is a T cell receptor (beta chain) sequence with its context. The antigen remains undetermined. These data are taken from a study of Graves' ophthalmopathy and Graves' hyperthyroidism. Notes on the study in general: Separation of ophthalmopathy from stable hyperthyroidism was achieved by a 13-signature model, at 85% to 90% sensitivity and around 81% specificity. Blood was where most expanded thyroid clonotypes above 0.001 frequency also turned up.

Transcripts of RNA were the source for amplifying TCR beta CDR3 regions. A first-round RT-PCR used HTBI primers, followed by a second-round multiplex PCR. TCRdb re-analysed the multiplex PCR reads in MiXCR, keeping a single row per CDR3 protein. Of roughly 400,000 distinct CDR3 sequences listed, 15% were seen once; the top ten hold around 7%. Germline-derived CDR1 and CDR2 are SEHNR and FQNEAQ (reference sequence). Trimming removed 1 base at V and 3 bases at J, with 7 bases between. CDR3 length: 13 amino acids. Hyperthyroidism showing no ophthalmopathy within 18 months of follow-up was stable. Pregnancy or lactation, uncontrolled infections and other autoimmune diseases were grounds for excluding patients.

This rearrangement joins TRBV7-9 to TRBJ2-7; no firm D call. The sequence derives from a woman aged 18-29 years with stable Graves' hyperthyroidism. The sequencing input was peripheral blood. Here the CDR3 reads CASSLDNNYEQYF. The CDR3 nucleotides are TGTGCCAGCAGCTTAGATAATAACTACGAGCAGTACTTC.